This T cell receptor (beta chain) was documented in a study of T cell changes during pregnancy in multiple sclerosis. The germline V and J ends were trimmed by 0 bases and 1 base, with 8 bases remaining between them. CDR3 length: 15 residues. The V gene's germline CDR1 is SGHNT and CDR2 YYREEE (reference sequence). Assay used: immunoSEQ multiplex PCR; TCRdb lists only in-frame clones, some missing. The data show under 45,000 clones, with just over 90% seen just once and roughly 0.6% held by the top ten. Sequenced material: CD4+ T cells from peripheral blood mononuclear cells, taken in the third trimester of pregnancy. This sequence was found in a female donor with multiple sclerosis, enrolled in a pregnancy study. The gene calls are TRBV5-4 and TRBJ2-1; maybe TRBD2 (5 bases). The CDR3 sequence: CASSLGGPSYNEQFF. The CDR3 coding sequence is TGTGCCAGCAGCTTGGGCGGGCCTTCCTACAATGAGCAGTTCTTC.